Listed here is a single T cell receptor beta chain. Its antigen has not been determined. No much larger clonotype is one base removed from it; base qualities were not supplied. Libraries came from the immunoSEQ multiplex PCR assay. On the study's bioinformatics: During preprocessing, nonproductive sequences were removed, as were CDR3s that did not start with C, did not end with F or W, or were shorter than 7 amino acids. Antigen-specific clonotypes were called with the MANAFEST web app, based on expansion relative to reference and other culture wells. To be counted as positive, a clone had to show significant expansion compared with the reference culture, at an FDR below 0.05, in 2 of 3 replicate wells. To be called positive, a clone also had to show significant expansion compared with every other tandem well and an odds ratio greater than 5. CDR3 homology was measured as pairwise Levenshtein distance, computed with the stringdist R package after trimming three terminal residues from each end. In TCRdb, the immuneACCESS table is reduced to in-frame sequences with V and J assigned. These tables do not hold every clone; where another copy was compared, an unresolved V gene accounts for under half, and the others remain unexplained. V and J calls plus clone size are reproduced from that table; the DNA served to infer D and trimming. The sample table records 20,000 to 25,000 clones; about 79% of these occur just once. The ten largest clonotypes hold around an eighth of the sample.

The data stem from a study of CD4 T cells in relation to SARS-CoV-2 and coronaviruses (dated by TCRdb to the early 2020s). At the level of the whole study: In the ViraFEST assay, PBMCs were cultured with antigen for approximately eleven days, after which TCR beta CDR3s were sequenced to identify clonal expansions specific to the antigen. An HIV-1 Nef peptide pool or a no-peptide culture served as the negative reference condition. Expansion assays from other donors in the study were sequenced with a different, Illumina-based TCR-beta assay. Patient-derived lymphoblastoid cell lines were used to map the HLA restriction of shared crossreactive spike epitopes. Memory CD4+ T cell crossreactivity between SARS-CoV-2 and common cold coronavirus spike proteins was assessed at the TCR clonotype level in the study. Samples from a few pre-COVID donors and the naive versus memory experiments were sequenced with the Adaptive Biotechnologies TCR-sequencing kit; other data were Illumina-based.

The paper's findings and limits, for the study overall: The study was constrained by small numbers of patients and of tested TCRs. In about two thirds of donors, memory CD4+ clonotypes turned up that crossrecognized SARS-CoV-2 and at least one common cold coronavirus spike. Crossreactivity analysis was centred on spike protein, so crossreactivity against other viral proteins was not assessed. No donor contributed both pre-pandemic and post-infection samples, which limited tracing the source of pre-existing responses. Compared with monoreactive clones, crossreactive clones had significantly weaker SARS-CoV-2-driven expansion, a result consistent with antigenic imprinting.

CD4+ T cells from unexposed donors were collected before the COVID-19 pandemic (2011-2018). The EasySep CD4+ T cell isolation kit was used to isolate CD4+ T cells once the cultures had run for roughly 10 days. As cell numbers permitted, CD4+ T cells from unexposed donors were tested for reactivity to SARS-CoV-2 S and N and to four common cold coronavirus spike pools. PBMCs were cultured at under 2.5 million per well in IMDM supplemented with roughly 5% human AB serum and about 9.6 IU/ml IL-2. Half of the culture medium was replaced with fresh IL-2-containing medium on days 3 and 7. In general, every peptide culture condition was set up in three replicate wells. Leukapheresis product for the unexposed donors was bought commercially. Ficoll-Paque PLUS gradient centrifugation was used to isolate PBMCs from leukapheresis product or whole blood. PBMCs were either cryopreserved at -140°C or used fresh in the expansion assay. The QIAamp Micro DNA Kit was used to extract genomic DNA from the CD4+ T cells.

Here V drops 3 bases and J drops 5 bases, and the junction holds 6 bases not matched to any gene. CDR1 and CDR2, per the germline V gene, are SGDLS and YYNGEE. The CDR3 covers 15 residues, taking in both the cysteine and the phenylalanine. CDR3 DNA is the only sequence kept; it has 45 bases, read in frame from the first base. Here the chain combines TRBV9 and TRBJ2-7; TRBD1 fits 12 bases in the junction. The sample taken for sequencing was CD4+ T cells from PBMCs, cultured in vitro. The sequence derives from a human donor in good health. The CDR3 sequence is CASSGGTGGYHEQYF. The bases are TGTGCCAGCAGCGGTGGGACAGGGGGCTACCACGAGCAGTACTTC.